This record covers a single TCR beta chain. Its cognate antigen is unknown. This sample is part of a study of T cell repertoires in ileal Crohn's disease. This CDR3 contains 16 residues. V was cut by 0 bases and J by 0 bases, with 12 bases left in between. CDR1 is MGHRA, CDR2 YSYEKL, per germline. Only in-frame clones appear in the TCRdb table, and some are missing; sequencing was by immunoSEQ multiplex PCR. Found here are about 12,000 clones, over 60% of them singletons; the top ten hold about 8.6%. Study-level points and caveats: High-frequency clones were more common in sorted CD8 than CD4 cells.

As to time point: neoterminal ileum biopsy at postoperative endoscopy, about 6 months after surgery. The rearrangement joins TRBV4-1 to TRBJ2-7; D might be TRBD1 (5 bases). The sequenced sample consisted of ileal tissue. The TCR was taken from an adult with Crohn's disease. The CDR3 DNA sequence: TGCGCCAGCAGCCAAGATTATCCAGGGTTCTCCTACGAGCAGTACTTC. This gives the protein CASSQDYPGFSYEQYF.